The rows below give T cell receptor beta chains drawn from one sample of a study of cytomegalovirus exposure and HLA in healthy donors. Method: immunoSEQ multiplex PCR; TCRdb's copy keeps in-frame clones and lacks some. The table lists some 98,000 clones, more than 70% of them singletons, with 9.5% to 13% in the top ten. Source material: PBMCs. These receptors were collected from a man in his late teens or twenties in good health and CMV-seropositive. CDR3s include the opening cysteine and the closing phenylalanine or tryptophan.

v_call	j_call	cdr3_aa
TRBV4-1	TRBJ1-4	CASSQDRETGDRDGEKLFF
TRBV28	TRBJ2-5	CASSYSWTSGAKETQYF
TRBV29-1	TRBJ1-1	CSAVGQGAYTEAFF
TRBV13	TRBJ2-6	CASSLGGRVLTF
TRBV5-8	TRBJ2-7	CASSLGQGLAYEQYF
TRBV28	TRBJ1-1	CASSVLQGETEAFF
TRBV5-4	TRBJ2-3	CASSLARGGAVDTQYF
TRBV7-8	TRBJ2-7	CASSPRDEQYF
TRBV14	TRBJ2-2	CASSLNTPGWTGELFF
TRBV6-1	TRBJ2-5	CASSVQVGGGGETQYF
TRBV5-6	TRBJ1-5	CASSLGQGNSNQPQHF
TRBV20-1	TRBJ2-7	CSASPYEQYF